Following are 10 T cell receptor beta chains from one sample sequenced in a study of CD8 T cells in ankylosing spondylitis. TCRdb processed the 5' RACE reads anew with MiXCR; each CDR3 protein has one entry. This repertoire shows approximately 100,000 distinct CDR3 sequences, about 8.3% found once; its top ten account for around 10%. The source material was blood, either unsorted or a sorted T cell fraction (not recorded which). Source of these receptors: a male donor with ankylosing spondylitis or in good health (not recorded which).

This clonotype came up many times. The chain links TRBV27 to TRBJ2-5, with D perhaps TRBD2 (5 bases). Germline V lookup: CDR1 MNHEY, CDR2 SMNVEV (reference sequence). Deletions cut 7 bases from V and 1 base from J, with 25 bases between. There are 18 residues in the CDR3. CDR3 amino acids: CASKPRRGLLEGQETQYF. CDR3 DNA: TGTGCCAGCAAACCCCGACGAGGGCTTCTTGAGGGCCAAGAGACCCAGTACTTC.

This clonotype showed up many times. The chain recombines TRBV6-2 or TRBV6-3 with TRBJ2-2, with 7 bases aligning to TRBD1. Germline CDR1 is MNHEY and CDR2 is SVGEGT. J lost 5 bases, V lost 2 bases, and 5 bases had no gene match. The CDR3 spans 15 residues. The CDR3 is CASSYNRGLTGELFF. CDR3 sequence (DNA): TGTGCCAGCAGTTACAACAGGGGATTGACCGGGGAGCTGTTTTTT.

The table lists this clonotype with many counts. The chain recombines TRBV7-2 with TRBJ1-2, with D perhaps TRBD1 (5 bases). V lost 7 bases and J lost 8, with 17 bases in between. CDR1 SGHTA and CDR2 FQGNSA come from the germline V gene. The CDR3 runs 13 residues. In DNA form, the CDR3 reads TGTGCCAGCACCACGCCGGGGGTAGGAGGCTACACCTTC. It translates to CASTTPGVGGYTF.

Ten or more counts support this clonotype. The chain links TRBV27 to TRBJ1-4; no firm D call. The CDR3 is 12 amino acids. V lost 6 bases to trimming and J lost 10 bases, with 12 bases between them. Germline CDR1 and CDR2: MNHEY and SMNVEV (reference sequence). CDR3 coding DNA: TGTGCCAGCAGGCACCCCTCGGGAAAACTGTTTTTT. Its protein product is CASRHPSGKLFF.

CDR3 sequence reads: CASSLSRTSGAYNEQFF. In DNA form, the CDR3 reads TGTGCCAGCAGCTTAAGCCGGACTAGCGGGGCCTACAATGAGCAGTTCTTC. The gene calls are TRBV7-2 and TRBJ2-1; 12 positions agree with TRBD2. This CDR3 has 17 amino acids. Germline V gene sequence: CDR1 SGHTA, CDR2 FQGNSA. The V segment lost 2 bases and the J segment 2 bases; nucleotides outside the gene matches: 4. The variable domain in full, with the rest retrieved from reference TRBV7-2 and TRBJ2-1, is GAGVSQSPSNKVTEKGKDVELRCDPISGHTALYWYRQSLGQGLEFLIYFQGNSAPDKSGLPSDRFSAERTGGSVSTLTIQRTQQEDSAVYLCASSLSRTSGAYNEQFFGPGTRLTVL.

Many counts were recorded for this clonotype. This sequence joins TRBV25-1 and TRBJ2-5; TRBD1 matches at 7 bases. The junction had 12 bases not matched to a gene; V was cut back by 1 base and J by 1 base. The CDR3 runs to 18 residues. Per the germline V gene, CDR1 is MGHDK and CDR2 is SYGVNS. The CDR3 DNA is TGTGCCAGCAGTGAATCTTGGGACAGTCAGTTGGTCCAAGAGACCCAGTACTTC. It specifies CASSESWDSQLVQETQYF.

This clonotype was recorded many times. J is TRBJ2-7 and V is TRBV12-3 or TRBV12-4, with TRBD1 as a possible D gene (6 bases). The germline V and J ends were trimmed by 6 bases and 0 bases, with 15 bases remaining between them. This CDR3 spans 15 amino acids. The CDR3 bases are TGTGCCAGCAGCTTCGACGGGACAAGCTCCTACGAGCAGTACTTC. Translated, it gives CASSFDGTSSYEQYF.

This clonotype was counted at least ten times. The chain is built from TRBV6-5 and TRBJ1-1, with D possibly matching TRBD1 (6 bases). The CDR3 runs 15 residues. The germline V gene has CDR1 MNHEY and CDR2 SVGAGI. V was clipped by 3 bases and J by 2 bases, with 13 bases between them. The CDR3 region has the DNA TGTGCCAGCAGTTATCTCGGAGGGGGAAACACTGAAGCTTTCTTT. It specifies CASSYLGGGNTEAFF.

This clonotype was found many times. The chain employs TRBV20-1 and TRBJ2-4; no reliable D call. This CDR3 is built from 15 residues. Between the trimmed V and J ends, which lost 2 bases and 5 bases, there was a span of 16 bases. The germline V gene encodes CDR1 DFQATT and CDR2 SNEGSKA (reference sequence). CDR3 DNA sequence: TGCAGTGCTAGACAGGCGATGCTGGTCCAAAACATTCAGTACTTC. Translation: CSARQAMLVQNIQYF.

Details on this clonotype: Just one base apart from a much larger clone, this may be a read error. The V call is TRBV11-2, the J call TRBJ1-2; TRBD1 agrees at 7 bases. Germline loops: CDR1 SGHAT, CDR2 FQNNGV. This CDR3 is built from 15 residues. CDR3 loop: CASSHGTDPIYDYTF. The CDR3 region has the DNA TGTGCCAGCAGCCACGGGACAGATCCCATCTATGACTACACCTTC.